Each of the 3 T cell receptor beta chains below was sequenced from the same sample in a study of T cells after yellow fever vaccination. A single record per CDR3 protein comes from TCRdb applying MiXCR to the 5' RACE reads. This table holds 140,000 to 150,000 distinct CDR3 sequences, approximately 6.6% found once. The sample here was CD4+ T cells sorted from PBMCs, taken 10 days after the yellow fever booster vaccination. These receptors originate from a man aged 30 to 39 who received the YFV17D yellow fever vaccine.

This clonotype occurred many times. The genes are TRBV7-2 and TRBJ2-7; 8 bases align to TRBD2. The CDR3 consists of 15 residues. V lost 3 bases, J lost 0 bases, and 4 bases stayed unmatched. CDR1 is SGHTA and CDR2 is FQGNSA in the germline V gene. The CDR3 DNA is TGTGCCAGCAGCTTTGCGGGACTAGTCTCCTACGAGCAGTACTTC. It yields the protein CASSFAGLVSYEQYF.

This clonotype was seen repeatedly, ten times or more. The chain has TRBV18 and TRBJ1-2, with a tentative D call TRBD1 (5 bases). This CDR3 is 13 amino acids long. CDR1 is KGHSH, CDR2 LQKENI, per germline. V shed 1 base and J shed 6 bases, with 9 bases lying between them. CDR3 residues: CASSPRQDNGYTF. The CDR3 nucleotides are TGTGCCAGCTCACCACGTCAGGACAATGGCTACACCTTC.

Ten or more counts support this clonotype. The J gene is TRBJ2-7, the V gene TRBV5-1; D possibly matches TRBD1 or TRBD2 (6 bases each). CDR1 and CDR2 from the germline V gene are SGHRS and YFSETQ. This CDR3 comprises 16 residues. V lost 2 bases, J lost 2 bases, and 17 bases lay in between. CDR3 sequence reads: CASSLDPVEGAYEQYF. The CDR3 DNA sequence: TGCGCCAGCAGCTTAGATCCGGTGGAGGGGGCCTACGAGCAGTACTTC.